Listed here are 10 T cell receptor beta chains from one sample, sequenced in a study of T cells in localized non-small cell lung cancer. The table came from immunoSEQ multiplex PCR; TCRdb's copy has only in-frame clones and leaves some out. The sample has 41,000 or so clones; approximately 91% are singletons. Material: peripheral blood, obtained before any cancer treatment. The receptors derive from a female donor older than 55 with stage I squamous cell lung carcinoma.

The rearrangement joins TRBV7-3 to TRBJ2-1, with D possibly being TRBD2 (5 bases). The germline V gene has CDR1 SGHTA and CDR2 FQGTGA. There are 14 residues in the CDR3. The V end was cut by 5 bases, the J end by 9 bases, with 17 bases between. The CDR3 coding sequence is TGTGCCAGCAGCCTGTTAAGCGGCTATGGTGAGCAGTTCTTC. This encodes CASSLLSGYGEQFF.

V is TRBV7-2 and J is TRBJ1-5; D unresolved. The germline V and J ends were trimmed by 3 bases and 10 bases, with 10 bases remaining between them. Germline CDR1 reads SGHTA; CDR2 reads FQGNSA. This CDR3 is 12 amino acids long. The CDR3 bases are TGTGCCAGCAGCTTCGGTGAGACTCCCCAGCATTTT. Amino acids: CASSFGETPQHF.

The CDR3 bases are TGTGCCAGCAGCCCCGAGGGACTAGCGGGAAATGAGCAGTTCTTC. Translating gives CASSPEGLAGNEQFF. The rearrangement uses TRBV7-2 and TRBJ2-1, with 13 bases lining up with TRBD2. This CDR3 has 15 residues. CDR1 is SGHTA, CDR2 FQGNSA, per germline. With V trimmed by 5 bases and J by 7 bases, 5 bases remained unmatched.

The gene calls are TRBV19 and TRBJ1-2; 7 bases map to TRBD1. With V trimmed by 6 bases and J by 8 bases, 12 bases remained unmatched. Germline V lookup: CDR1 LNHDA, CDR2 SQIVND (reference sequence). The CDR3 is 14 amino acids. CDR3 in amino acids: CASRATGSEKGYTF. Written as DNA, the CDR3 is TGTGCCAGTAGGGCGACAGGGAGCGAGAAAGGCTACACCTTC.

The sample holds one count of this clone. This chain uses TRBV19 with TRBJ1-2; unclear D gene. V shed 3 bases and J shed 8 bases, with 13 bases lying between them. The CDR3 contains 13 residues. Germline V gene lookup returns CDR1 LNHDA and CDR2 SQIVND (reference sequence). The CDR3 nucleotides are TGTGCCAGTAGTATGACCGATCGGTGGGGCTACACCTTC. This translates into CASSMTDRWGYTF.

J is TRBJ1-4 and V is TRBV5-4; 7 bases are shared with TRBD1. The CDR3 consists of 15 residues. Per the germline V gene, CDR1 is SGHNT and CDR2 is YYREEE (reference sequence). V lost 5 bases, J lost 7 bases, and 11 bases stayed unmatched. DNA for the CDR3: TGTGCCAGCAGTTTTCTTCCAGGGGGGGGTGAAAAACTGTTTTTT. It is translated as CASSFLPGGGEKLFF.

V and J are TRBV18 and TRBJ2-1, with D unresolved. Germline V lookup: CDR1 KGHSH, CDR2 LQKENI. The germline V and J ends were trimmed by 8 bases and 1 base, with 15 bases remaining between them. This CDR3 spans 15 amino acids. CDR3 protein: CASASLSRSYNEQFF. CDR3 DNA: TGTGCCAGCGCGTCTCTCTCTCGATCCTACAATGAGCAGTTCTTC.

V is TRBV9 and J is TRBJ1-3, with D hard to call. The V gene lost 4 bases and the J gene lost 2 bases, with 7 bases spanning the gap. The germline V gene has CDR1 SGDLS and CDR2 YYNGEE. The CDR3 runs 13 residues. The CDR3 sequence is CASSPRTGNTIYF. CDR3 DNA sequence: TGTGCCAGCAGCCCCCGAACTGGAAACACCATATATTTT.

This clone occurred a few times. The rearrangement links TRBV30 to TRBJ1-2; 12 nucleotides line up with TRBD1. Germline lookup yields CDR1 GTSNPN and CDR2 SVGIG (reference sequence). This CDR3 is built from 15 residues. The junction had 6 bases not matched to a gene; V was cut back by 7 bases and J by 0 bases. CDR3 sequence (DNA): TGTGCCTTGGGGACAGGGGGCTTGACTAACTATGGCTACACCTTC. Encoded protein: CALGTGGLTNYGYTF.

The chain employs TRBV20-1 and TRBJ2-1; D unclear. Germline V CDR1 and CDR2: DFQATT, SNEGSKA (reference sequence). The CDR3 spans 9 residues. The CDR3 reads CSVGREQFF. CDR3 nucleotides: TGCAGCGTAGGCAGAGAGCAGTTCTTC.